What follows are 27 T cell receptor beta chains derived from one specimen sequenced in a study of T cells in women clearing cervical HPV infection. The assay was immunoSEQ multiplex PCR, and TCRdb's table has in-frame clones only and misses some. In all, the sample yields 15,000 to 20,000 clones. The sample consisted of blood buffy coat. These receptors all stem from a woman between 18 and 69 years old with a cervical HPV16 infection that either progressed to CIN3+ or cleared (not recorded which).

On this clone itself: Read sequence stops 3 residues before the CDR3 end, and the germline J gene provides the missing end. The chain recombines TRBV7-2 with TRBJ2-7, with 7 positions matching TRBD1. This CDR3 comprises 14 residues. Germline CDR1 is SGHTA and CDR2 is FQGNSA. V shed 1 base and J 3 bases; nucleotides not matched to a gene: 3. CDR3 sequence: CASSLGQGVYEQYF. CDR3 DNA, as far as it was read: TGTGCCAGCAGCTTAGGGCAGGGGGTCTACGAG.

Note on this clone: Read data end 3 residues before the CDR3 end; the end is taken from the germline J gene. The rearrangement joins TRBV7-8 to TRBJ1-5; no clear D gene. Trimming took off 1 base at V and 2 bases at J, with 12 bases between the two ends. The CDR3 has 16 residues. Germline V lookup: CDR1 SGHVS, CDR2 FQNEAQ. CDR3 residues: CASSLGVSRGNQPQHF. CDR3 bases read: TGTGCCAGCAGCTTAGGGGTCAGCCGGGGCAATCAGCCC.

A word on this clone: The sequence runs out 3 residues before the end of the CDR3; the remainder is reconstructed from the germline J gene. This chain joins TRBV6-2 or TRBV6-3 and TRBJ1-4; 7 bases fit TRBD1. The CDR3 runs 16 residues. Germline CDR1 is MNHEY and CDR2 is SVGEGT. Losses at the gene ends were 6 bases for V and 0 bases for J; bases not matched to a gene: 7. CDR3 DNA, as far as it was read: TGTGCCAGCAGATTTGTACAGGGGTCAACTAATGAAAAA. It yields the protein CASRFVQGSTNEK. The CDR3 in full is CASRFVQGSTNEKLFF.

Note on this clone: The sequence runs out 3 residues before the end of the CDR3; the remainder is reconstructed from the germline J gene. Within the sample, other DNA sequences also encode this same CDR3. The V gene is TRBV18, the J gene TRBJ1-2; 9 bases match TRBD1. Germline-derived CDR1 and CDR2 are KGHSH and LQKENI. The CDR3 extends over 18 amino acids. CDR3 sequence: CASSPKSGFRDRADDYTF. Partial CDR3 DNA: TGTGCCAGCTCCCCGAAGTCAGGTTTCAGGGACAGGGCGGACGAC.

Of note for this clone: The CDR3 is cut off 3 residues early in the read; its end comes from the germline J gene. The rearrangement links TRBV5-1 to TRBJ1-1, with 11 bases fitting TRBD1. The ends lost 4 bases at V and 5 bases at J; junction bases unmatched: 7. This CDR3 has 15 residues. CDR1 and CDR2 from the germline V gene are SGHRS and YFSETQ. The CDR3 reads CASSPRTGGRTEAFF. The CDR3 DNA, read in part, is TGCGCCAGCAGCCCCAGGACAGGGGGCAGGACTGAA.

As regards this clone: The observed sequence ends 3 residues before the CDR3 terminus, with the missing tail filled in from the germline J gene. The chain joins TRBV5-6 to TRBJ2-4; D is perhaps TRBD1 (5 bases). The V gene's germline CDR1 is SGHDT and CDR2 YYEEEE. Trimming cost V 3 bases and J 8 bases, with 15 bases left between them. The CDR3 contains 14 residues. The CDR3 DNA, read in part, is TGTGCCAGCAGCTCCTTGTCAGGGATGTACATT. This translates into CASSSLSGMYI. The full CDR3 sequence reads CASSSLSGMYIQYF.

The CDR3 reads CSASSQVRDSPLHF. The sequenced CDR3 bases are TGCAGTGCTAGTTCACAGGTTAGGGATTCACCC. The chain carries TRBV20-1 and TRBJ1-6; TRBD1 might be the D (5 bases). The read terminates 3 residues before the CDR3 end, so the remaining end is supplied by the germline J gene. The CDR3 covers 14 residues. V lost 3 bases and J lost 8, with 14 bases in between. From germline, CDR1 is DFQATT and CDR2 SNEGSKA (reference sequence).

For this clone: The read ends 3 residues shy of where the CDR3 ends; the end is completed using the germline J gene. The V gene is TRBV9, the J gene TRBJ2-3; D call uncertain. V lost 2 bases and J lost 4, with 5 bases in between. Germline CDR1 and CDR2: SGDLS and YYNGEE. This CDR3 is 12 amino acids long. The CDR3 DNA, read in part, is TGTGCCAGCAGCGTGAAGGCAGATACG. Its translation: CASSVKADT. The whole CDR3 sequence reads CASSVKADTQYF.

Comments on this clone: The missing CDR3 end, 3 residues past where the read stops, is filled in from the germline J gene. The rearrangement uses TRBV30 and TRBJ1-5, with D maybe TRBD1 (6 bases). CDR1 is GTSNPN and CDR2 is SVGIG in the germline V gene (reference sequence). This CDR3 comprises 14 residues. Trimming took off 5 bases at V and 0 bases at J, with 11 bases between the two ends. The CDR3 region is CAWGGLYSNQPQHF. The sequenced part of the CDR3 DNA is TGTGCCTGGGGGGGCCTGTATAGCAATCAGCCC.

CDR3 DNA (partial): TGTGCCAGTACCAATCTCGGGACAGGGGACCTATATAGCAATCAGCCG. Translating it yields CASTNLGTGDLYSNQP. The whole CDR3 sequence is CASTNLGTGDLYSNQPQYF. V is TRBV19 and J is TRBJ2-3; 10 bases align to TRBD1. The read comes to an end 3 residues before the CDR3 does, leaving the germline J gene to fill in the end. The CDR3 has 19 residues. Germline V gene lookup returns CDR1 LNHDA and CDR2 SQIVND (reference sequence). The full variable domain, its missing parts supplied by reference TRBV19 and TRBJ2-3, is DGGITQSPKYLFRKEGQNVTLSCEQNLNHDAMYWYRQDPGQGLRLIYYSQIVNDFQKGDIAEGYSVSREKKESFPLTVTSAQKNPTAFYLCASTNLGTGDLYSNQPQYFGPGTRLTVL.

Note on this clone: Read data end 3 residues before the CDR3 end; the end is taken from the germline J gene. The chain carries TRBV5-6 and TRBJ2-3; D is possibly TRBD1 or TRBD2 (5 bases each). Per the germline V gene, CDR1 is SGHDT and CDR2 is YYEEEE. The CDR3 is 15 amino acids. V was pared by 9 bases and J by 5 bases, with 22 bases between. The sequenced part of the CDR3 DNA is TGTGCCAAAACAATCTGGACAAGGGGAGAAGATACG. It is translated as CAKTIWTRGEDT. The CDR3 as a whole reads CAKTIWTRGEDTQYF.

On this clone: The read ends 3 residues shy of where the CDR3 ends; the end is completed using the germline J gene. The gene calls are TRBV30 and TRBJ2-2; 7 nucleotides agree with TRBD1. Germline V CDR1 and CDR2: GTSNPN, SVGIG (reference sequence). The trim removed 0 bases at V and 7 bases at J, leaving 5 bases unmatched. There are 14 residues in the CDR3. The CDR3 region is CAWSVTRGIGELFF. The sequenced CDR3 bases are TGTGCCTGGAGTGTAACCAGGGGGATCGGGGAG.

About this clone: Read data end 3 residues before the CDR3 end; the end is taken from the germline J gene. V is TRBV30 and J is TRBJ1-1; 12 positions agree with TRBD1. Looked up from germline, CDR1 is GTSNPN and CDR2 is SVGIG (reference sequence). The CDR3 is 14 residues long. CDR3 bases read: TGTGCCTGGGGGACAGGGGGCGGGCCCAGGGAA. It codes for CAWGTGGGPRE. The entire CDR3 is CAWGTGGGPREAFF.

Concerning this clone: Read data end 3 residues before the CDR3 end; the end is taken from the germline J gene. The chain joins TRBV10-1 to TRBJ2-2, with D perhaps assigned TRBD1 or TRBD2 (5 bases each). Germline CDR1 and CDR2: WNHNN and SYGVQD (reference sequence). The CDR3 runs to 14 residues. V gave up 4 bases and J gave up 7 bases, with 13 bases separating them. Partial CDR3 DNA: TGCGCCAGCAGTGTGAATACAGGAGGCGGGGAG. Residues: CASSVNTGGGE. In full, the CDR3 reads CASSVNTGGGELFF.

Comments on this clone: The CDR3 end falls 3 residues outside the read, so it is completed with the germline J gene. Other DNA variants within this sample encode the same CDR3. The rearrangement uses TRBV12-5 and TRBJ1-3, with D unresolved. CDR3 size: 15 residues. Germline V CDR1 and CDR2: LGHNT, FRNRAP. Trimming removed 5 bases at V and 0 bases at J, with 11 bases between. CDR3 DNA, as far as it was read: TGTGCTAGTGGTCCTGGGCAGACCTCTGGAAACACC. Amino acid sequence: CASGPGQTSGNT. The complete CDR3 reads CASGPGQTSGNTIYF. Filled out from reference TRBV12-5 and TRBJ1-3, the complete variable domain reads DARVTQTPRHKVTEMGQEVTMRCQPILGHNTVFWYRQTMMQGLELLAYFRNRAPLDDSGMPKDRFSAEMPDATLATLKIQPSEPRDSAVYFCASGPGQTSGNTIYFGEGSWLTVV.

In the case of this clone: The read comes to an end 3 residues before the CDR3 does, leaving the germline J gene to fill in the end. The chain combines TRBV20-1 with TRBJ1-6; no firm D call. Trimming took off 2 bases at V and 3 bases at J, with 8 bases between the two ends. Germline V lookup: CDR1 DFQATT, CDR2 SNEGSKA (reference sequence). The CDR3 loop spans 14 amino acids. Incomplete CDR3 DNA: TGCAGTGCTAGAAACACCTTCTATAATTCACCC. It yields the protein CSARNTFYNSP. The entire CDR3 sequence reads CSARNTFYNSPLHF.

On this clone itself: From the germline J gene comes the end of the CDR3, since the read stops 3 residues before it. The chain uses TRBV5-1 and TRBJ1-4; 8 bases are shared with TRBD1. CDR1 is SGHRS, CDR2 YFSETQ, per germline. V shed 5 bases and J 8 bases; nucleotides not matched to a gene: 8. This CDR3 spans 14 amino acids. The sequenced CDR3 bases are TGCGCCAGCAGGACAGGGGCGCCTTCGGAAAAA. It encodes CASRTGAPSEK. Given in full, the CDR3 is CASRTGAPSEKLFF.

For this clone: The CDR3 extends 3 residues past the end of the read, so its final part is completed from the germline J gene. This chain joins TRBV7-3 and TRBJ2-3; D perhaps matches TRBD2 (10 bases). CDR1 and CDR2 (germline): SGHTA, FQGTGA. The CDR3 spans 15 residues. Here the CDR3 reads CASSDRAGGTGTQYF. The DNA read from the CDR3 is TGTGCCAGCAGCGATCGAGCGGGGGGGACAGGGACG.

Of note for this clone: Sequencing ends 3 residues short of the CDR3 end; the germline J gene provides the rest. The J gene is TRBJ2-3, the V gene TRBV28; TRBD1 matches 7 bases. CDR1 and CDR2 from the germline V gene are MDHEN and SYDVKM. J gave up 0 bases and V 5 bases, and 14 bases lay outside the gene matches. This CDR3 contains 18 residues. The CDR3 DNA, read in part, is TGTGCCAGCAGTACGACTCTGGGACAGCAAACAAGCACAGATACG. Its translation: CASSTTLGQQTSTDT. The full CDR3 is CASSTTLGQQTSTDTQYF.

About this clone itself: Coverage ceases 3 residues before the CDR3 finishes, and the germline J gene fills in the end. This chain connects TRBV7-6 to TRBJ1-1; D is possibly TRBD1 (5 bases). Trimming removed 2 bases at V and 4 bases at J, with 17 bases between. The CDR3 has 16 residues. Germline CDR1 is SGHVS and CDR2 is FNYEAQ. The part of the CDR3 DNA that was read is TGTGCCAGCAGCTTATTCTCCAGGTACAGGATCACTGAA. It is translated as CASSLFSRYRITE. The complete CDR3 sequence is CASSLFSRYRITEAFF.

On this clone itself: The CDR3 goes on 3 residues after the read ends, and that part is filled in from the germline J gene. J is TRBJ1-3 and V is TRBV6-1; D not certain. The length of the CDR3 is 13 residues. Trimming took 3 bases from V and 5 from J, leaving 8 bases between them. Germline lookup yields CDR1 MNHNS and CDR2 SASEGT. The CDR3 reads CASSENRRNTIYF. The covered CDR3 bases are TGTGCCAGCAGTGAGAACAGAAGAAACACC.

Remarks on this clone: The read terminates 3 residues ahead of where the CDR3 ends, so the germline J gene completes it. The chain carries TRBV19 and TRBJ2-4, with a weak D call TRBD2 (6 bases). The CDR3 runs to 14 residues. Germline CDR1 is LNHDA and CDR2 is SQIVND (reference sequence). The chain's CDR3 is CASSGTVAPYGQYF. The sequenced part of the CDR3 DNA is TGTGCCAGTAGCGGGACTGTCGCCCCATATGGT.

Remarks on this clone: Read coverage stops 3 residues before the CDR3 terminus; the germline J gene supplies the remainder. The gene calls are TRBV9 and TRBJ1-5, with TRBD1 identical over 7 bases. CDR3 length equals 13 residues. Unmatched junction bases numbered 2, after V lost 4 bases and J lost 4 bases. The germline gives CDR1 SGDLS, CDR2 YYNGEE. CDR3 bases read: TGTGCCAGCAGCCAGGGACAGAATCAGCCC. It encodes CASSQGQNQP. The full CDR3 protein reads CASSQGQNQPQHF.

Details on this clone: The CDR3 end is not reached by the read, which stops 3 residues before it; the germline J gene fills it in. The rearrangement joins TRBV2 to TRBJ1-6; D remains unclear. CDR3 length: 16 residues. The ends were cut back, 4 bases at V and 7 bases at J, with 17 bases in the middle. Germline CDR1 is SNHLY and CDR2 is FYNNEI. The CDR3 here is CASSVNDNLRNSPLHF. The CDR3 DNA, read in part, is TGTGCCAGCAGTGTCAACGACAATCTCAGGAATTCACCC.

The CDR3 sequence: CASTHRTAPSSYNDYTF. The sequenced CDR3 bases are TGTGCCAGCACCCACAGGACCGCTCCGAGCTCCTACAATGAC. The V and J genes are TRBV2 and TRBJ1-2, with D perhaps TRBD1 (5 bases). The DNA ends 3 residues before the CDR3 does, and the rest of the CDR3 is filled in from the germline J gene. The CDR3 contains 17 residues. The V gene's germline CDR1 is SNHLY and CDR2 FYNNEI.

Notes on this clone: The CDR3 is cut off 3 residues early in the read; its end comes from the germline J gene. The gene calls are TRBV2 and TRBJ2-7, with D possibly matching TRBD2 (5 bases). Germline V gene lookup returns CDR1 SNHLY and CDR2 FYNNEI. The CDR3 contains 14 residues. Trimming stripped 6 bases from V and 4 bases from J, with 16 bases between. The covered CDR3 bases are TGTGCCAGCAGCGACCCGGGGAGTAGGTACGAG. It encodes CASSDPGSRYE. From start to end, the CDR3 is CASSDPGSRYEQYF.

A note on this clone: The missing CDR3 end, 3 residues past where the read stops, is filled in from the germline J gene. This sequence joins TRBV19 and TRBJ1-6; 7 bases align to TRBD1. CDR3 length: 14 amino acids. CDR1 is LNHDA, CDR2 SQIVND, per germline (reference sequence). Trimming took 5 bases from V and 8 from J; bases not matched to a gene: 6. CDR3 region: CASSERGRDSPLHF. The CDR3 DNA, read in part, is TGTGCCAGTAGTGAGAGGGGGCGGGATTCACCC.